The next 13 T cell receptor beta chains were all read from a single sample in a study of blood T cell repertoires in COVID-19. TCRdb's copy holds only in-frame clones and misses some; the assay was immunoSEQ multiplex PCR. The repertoire holds 200,000 to 300,000 clones, with 88% as singletons. The sample comprised peripheral blood. Every receptor here comes from a man aged 55 to 70 who had recovered from COVID-19.

This clone has a single count. The V gene is TRBV18, the J gene TRBJ1-2; D not resolved. V dropped 2 bases and J dropped 7 bases, with 14 bases sitting between them. Germline CDR1 KGHSH, CDR2 LQKENI. The CDR3 has 14 amino acids. The CDR3 loop reads CASSPYQDSGGYTF. The CDR3 DNA reads as TGTGCCAGCTCACCATACCAGGACTCCGGTGGCTACACCTTC.

This chain links TRBV27 with TRBJ1-2; 9 bases fit TRBD1. Germline V gene lookup returns CDR1 MNHEY and CDR2 SMNVEV (reference sequence). With V trimmed by 3 bases and J by 0 bases, 11 bases remained unmatched. This CDR3 has 18 residues. The CDR3 is CASSFWPTGGVPNYGYTF. CDR3 nucleotides: TGTGCCAGCAGTTTTTGGCCGACAGGGGGAGTCCCTAACTATGGCTACACCTTC.

J is TRBJ2-7 and V is TRBV5-4; 8 nucleotides match TRBD1. V dropped 3 bases and J dropped 5; count of bases not matched to a gene: 7. The CDR3 contains 14 residues. Germline lookup yields CDR1 SGHNT and CDR2 YYREEE (reference sequence). This CDR3 reads CASSSWDRRDEQYF. CDR3 nucleotide sequence: TGTGCCAGCAGCTCGTGGGACAGGAGGGACGAGCAGTACTTC.

V and J are TRBV9 and TRBJ1-6; 8 bases match TRBD1. The junction had 14 bases not matched to a gene; V was cut back by 4 bases and J by 5 bases. CDR3 length equals 18 residues. From germline, CDR1 is SGDLS and CDR2 YYNGEE. The CDR3 loop reads CASSFTTPGQVDNSPLHF. CDR3 in DNA: TGTGCCAGCAGCTTCACCACGCCGGGACAGGTAGATAATTCACCCCTCCACTTT.

V gene TRBV5-4 combines with J gene TRBJ2-5, with D possibly being TRBD2 (5 bases). This CDR3 region has 13 residues. Germline V lookup: CDR1 SGHNT, CDR2 YYREEE (reference sequence). Deletions cut 5 bases from V and 7 bases from J, with 15 bases between. The CDR3 protein is CASSGGLEGTQYF. DNA of the CDR3: TGTGCCAGCAGTGGCGGACTCGAGGGGACCCAGTACTTC.

A word on this clone: A read error may account for a junction end that differs from germline. This chain joins TRBV5-1 and TRBJ2-2; D possibly corresponds to TRBD1 (6 bases). In germline, CDR1 is SGHRS, CDR2 YFSETQ. This CDR3 is built from 17 residues. The CDR3 DNA is TGCGCCAGCAGCAGGAAGACAACAGGGTGGAACGCCGGGGAGCTGTTTTTT. Translated, it gives CASSRKTTGWNAGELFF.

V usage is TRBV6-5 and J usage is TRBJ2-7; the D gene is possibly TRBD2 (5 bases). Germline values: CDR1 MNHEY, CDR2 SVGAGI. V was pared by 4 bases and J by 0 bases, with 10 bases between. This CDR3 has 14 amino acids. The CDR3 protein is CASSFAGVSYEQYF. The CDR3 coding sequence is TGTGCCAGCAGTTTCGCCGGGGTCTCCTACGAGCAGTACTTC.

This rearrangement joins TRBV7-2 to TRBJ2-5; no clear D. Germline V gives CDR1 SGHTA, CDR2 FQGNSA. The germline V and J ends were trimmed by 6 bases and 2 bases, with 10 bases remaining between them. The CDR3 runs 13 residues. In DNA form, the CDR3 reads TGTGCCAGCAGACCGGCAGGACAAGAGACCCAGTACTTC. Translation gives CASRPAGQETQYF.

The gene calls are TRBV19 and TRBJ1-2; D may be TRBD1 (5 bases). Trimming cost V 5 bases and J 3 bases, with 16 bases left between them. This CDR3 region has 15 residues. The V gene's germline CDR1 is LNHDA and CDR2 SQIVND (reference sequence). The CDR3 reads CASSSQGRRDYGYTF. Here the CDR3 DNA reads TGTGCCAGTAGTTCCCAGGGAAGGAGGGACTATGGCTACACCTTC.

This chain connects TRBV24-1 to TRBJ1-3; D remains ambiguous. The CDR3 loop spans 13 amino acids. Trimming removed 5 bases at V and 7 bases at J, with 11 bases between. CDR1 and CDR2 from the germline V gene are KGHDR and SFDVKD. CDR3 amino acids: CATSGQTGNTIYF. The CDR3 DNA reads TGTGCCACCAGTGGACAAACGGGGAACACCATATATTTT.

The chain combines TRBV5-1 with TRBJ1-2; 8 bases match TRBD1. CDR3 length equals 15 residues. Germline V gene sequence: CDR1 SGHRS, CDR2 YFSETQ. The ends lost 0 bases at V and 4 bases at J; junction bases unmatched: 5. This chain's CDR3 is CASSLDRGARYGYTF. CDR3 in DNA: TGCGCCAGCAGCTTGGACAGGGGGGCCCGCTATGGCTACACCTTC.

The gene calls are TRBV6-5 and TRBJ1-1, with TRBD1 as a possible D gene (6 bases). Between the trimmed V and J ends, which lost 7 bases and 10 bases, there was a span of 19 bases. This CDR3 region has 13 residues. Looked up from germline, CDR1 is MNHEY and CDR2 is SVGAGI. The CDR3 region has the DNA TGTGCCAGCACCCCATGGCAGGGGTTTCGAGCTTTCTTT. It yields the protein CASTPWQGFRAFF.

This chain links TRBV5-8 with TRBJ2-7, with D perhaps TRBD1 (6 bases). CDR3 length equals 14 residues. Trimming took off 4 bases at V and 1 base at J, with 12 bases between the two ends. CDR1 is SGHTS, CDR2 YDEGEE, per germline. In DNA form, the CDR3 reads TGTGCCAGCAGCCGCTACAGGGAGTCCTACGAGCAGTACTTC. Translating it yields CASSRYRESYEQYF.